Shown below are 8 T cell receptor beta chains from a single sample sequenced in a study of T-cell reconstitution after alpha-beta-depleted transplantation in children. This sample's TCRbeta library carried unique molecular identifier barcodes. TCRdb re-called the PCR reads with MiXCR, one entry per CDR3 protein. In the table there are around 600,000 distinct CDR3 sequences, about 11% of which are singletons. This sample comprised PBMCs from the stem cell graft donor, obtained from the stem cell graft. These receptors came from a human donor who donated a stem cell graft to a child with acute myeloid leukemia.

This clonotype was picked up many times. The chain links TRBV20-1 to TRBJ2-1; D is ambiguous. Looked up from germline, CDR1 is DFQATT and CDR2 is SNEGSKA (reference sequence). This CDR3 contains 13 residues. V was cut by 1 base and J by 5 bases, with 9 bases left in between. CDR3 DNA: TGCAGTGCTAGAGGTTCTTCGGACAATGAGCAGTTCTTC. Its protein is CSARGSSDNEQFF.

V gene TRBV20-1 combines with J gene TRBJ2-4; 14 nucleotides agree with TRBD2. The J segment lost 3 bases and the V segment lost 6 bases, leaving 7 bases of the junction unmatched. The germline V gene encodes CDR1 DFQATT and CDR2 SNEGSKA (reference sequence). This CDR3 has 16 amino acids. This CDR3 reads CSARSGTSGSKNIQYF. CDR3 nucleotides: TGCAGTGCCCGTTCGGGGACTAGCGGGAGCAAAAACATTCAGTACTTC.

This clonotype has a handful of counts. V is TRBV7-3 and J is TRBJ1-1; D possibly corresponds to TRBD1 (6 bases). V lost 5 bases to trimming and J lost 1 base, with 8 bases between them. The CDR3 is made up of 13 amino acids. Germline V gene lookup returns CDR1 SGHTA and CDR2 FQGTGA. The CDR3 region is CASSARGNTEAFF. The CDR3 DNA is TGTGCCAGCAGCGCCAGGGGGAACACTGAAGCTTTCTTT.

Only a few counts were recorded for this clonotype. The chain combines TRBV6-1 with TRBJ2-3, with D perhaps matching TRBD2 (5 bases). Trimming removed 6 bases from V and 2 bases from J, with 12 bases in between. The CDR3 loop spans 14 amino acids. CDR1 MNHNS and CDR2 SASEGT come from the germline V gene. CDR3 DNA: TGTGCCAGCAGATTGAAACGGGACACAGATACGCAGTATTTT. It is translated as CASRLKRDTDTQYF.

This clonotype was seen only a few times. The J gene is TRBJ1-2, the V gene TRBV29-1; TRBD1 is a possible D gene (6 bases). Germline CDR1 and CDR2: SQVTM and ANQGSEA. V was shortened by 7 bases and J by 2 bases, with 11 bases between the two germline ends. The CDR3 has 12 amino acids. CDR3 amino acids: CSGAGTNYGYTF. CDR3 DNA sequence: TGCAGCGGAGCCGGGACAAACTATGGCTACACCTTC.

In this sample, this clonotype turned up a few times. The junction shows a germline mismatch at one end, possibly a read error. The V call is TRBV5-1, the J call TRBJ2-7; 7 positions match TRBD1. Germline V gene sequence: CDR1 SGHRS, CDR2 YFSETQ. This CDR3 spans 15 amino acids. The CDR3 loop reads CASSSGTVYSDEQYF. As DNA, the CDR3 is TGCGCCAGCAGCTCTGGGACAGTCTACTCCGACGAGCAGTACTTC.

The gene calls are TRBV12-3 or TRBV12-4 and TRBJ1-1, with D possibly matching TRBD1 (5 bases). This CDR3 has 12 amino acids. V was clipped by 5 bases and J by 6 bases, with 10 bases between them. CDR3 bases: TGTGCCAGCAGTACGGGGGTCCCTGAAGCTTTCTTT. Amino acids: CASSTGVPEAFF.

This clonotype occurred a few times. V usage is TRBV20-1 and J usage is TRBJ2-1, with 10 positions matching TRBD2. Germline-derived CDR1 and CDR2 are DFQATT and SNEGSKA (reference sequence). Germline trimming cut 1 base from V and 10 bases from J; bases unmatched to any gene: 7. The CDR3 totals 14 residues. This chain's CDR3 is CSARARTSGQEQFF. The DNA for the CDR3 is TGCAGTGCTAGAGCCAGGACTAGCGGCCAGGAGCAGTTCTTC.